These 30 T cell receptor beta chains were sequenced from one sample in a study of cytomegalovirus exposure and HLA in healthy donors. Amplification used 60 Vbeta primers and 13 Jbeta primers. The data were produced by immunoSEQ multiplex PCR, yet TCRdb's version contains in-frame clones alone and is incomplete. The profile shows roughly 200,000 clones, around 78% of them singletons. The sample comprised PBMCs. These receptors were obtained from a woman aged 30 to 39 in good health and CMV-seropositive.

The chain combines TRBV7-8 with TRBJ2-1; D call uncertain. The germline V gene encodes CDR1 SGHVS and CDR2 FQNEAQ. The ends were cut back, 4 bases at V and 0 bases at J, with 13 bases in the middle. The CDR3 is made up of 16 amino acids. The chain's CDR3 is CASSSQVIGSYNEQFF. The CDR3 DNA reads as TGTGCCAGCAGCTCCCAGGTTATCGGCTCCTACAATGAGCAGTTCTTC.

CDR3 in DNA: TGTGCCAGCAGCATGGGACAGGAAGACTTC. It translates to CASSMGQEDF. The chain joins TRBV21-1 to TRBJ2-7; whether TRBD1, the table's D call, matches the DNA was not checked. TRBV21-1 constitutes a pseudogene. The CDR3 runs to 10 residues.

The V call is TRBV9, the J call TRBJ2-6, with D perhaps matching TRBD2 (7 bases). CDR1 is SGDLS, CDR2 YYNGEE, per germline. The V and J ends lost 4 bases and 2 bases respectively, with 19 bases between them. The CDR3 length is 18 residues. Here the CDR3 DNA reads TGTGCCAGCAGCCGACTCGGGGGGCGGGTAGCTGGGGCCAACGTCCTGACTTTC. It yields the protein CASSRLGGRVAGANVLTF.

This chain uses TRBV28 with TRBJ2-7, with a tentative D call TRBD2 (6 bases). V dropped 5 bases and J dropped 2 bases, with 16 bases sitting between them. CDR3 length: 15 residues. Germline values: CDR1 MDHEN, CDR2 SYDVKM. The CDR3 bases are TGTGCCAGCAGTCCTTACGGGGGTAGGACCTACGAGCAGTACTTC. Amino acid sequence: CASSPYGGRTYEQYF.

The chain employs TRBV6-5 and TRBJ2-5; a weak D match, TRBD2 (6 bases). Germline V gene sequence: CDR1 MNHEY, CDR2 SVGAGI. The germline V and J ends were trimmed by 3 bases and 3 bases, with 11 bases remaining between them. The CDR3 spans 14 residues. The CDR3 DNA reads as TGTGCCAGCAGTTATTCGGGGGATGAAGAGACCCAGTACTTC. As protein: CASSYSGDEETQYF.

This rearrangement joins TRBV28 to TRBJ1-2; 8 nucleotides align to TRBD1. V trimming: 3 bases; J trimming: 8 bases; junction bases outside the gene matches: 17. Germline assignment: CDR1 MDHEN and CDR2 SYDVKM. The CDR3 is 17 residues long. This CDR3 is CASSFSLGTGFQGGYTF. CDR3 DNA sequence: TGTGCCAGCAGTTTTTCTCTCGGGACAGGATTCCAGGGGGGCTACACCTTC.

The chain carries TRBV2 and TRBJ1-2, with D perhaps TRBD1 (6 bases). V lost 8 bases to trimming and J lost 0 bases, with 10 bases between them. Germline V CDR1 and CDR2: SNHLY, FYNNEI. This CDR3 is 13 amino acids long. CDR3 sequence: CASQTGPNYGYTF. CDR3 nucleotide sequence: TGTGCCAGCCAAACAGGGCCTAACTATGGCTACACCTTC.

The J gene is TRBJ2-5, the V gene TRBV15; 8 positions match TRBD1. Germline trimming cut 1 base from V and 1 base from J; bases unmatched to any gene: 14. This CDR3 spans 19 amino acids. CDR1 and CDR2 from the germline V gene are LNHNV and YYDKDF (reference sequence). The CDR3 DNA is TGTGCCACCAGCAGAGTGGGGACAGGTACACATCCTCTCCAAGAGACCCAGTACTTC. This codes for CATSRVGTGTHPLQETQYF.

The chain recombines TRBV27 with TRBJ2-2, with 12 positions matching TRBD1. The CDR3 sequence is 14 residues long. Germline V gene data show CDR1 as MNHEY and CDR2 as SMNVEV (reference sequence). V gave up 4 bases and J gave up 6 bases; unmatched junction bases: 0. The CDR3 spells CASSWDRGPGELFF. The CDR3 DNA is TGTGCCAGCAGTTGGGACAGGGGGCCCGGGGAGCTGTTTTTT.

This chain connects TRBV6-4 to TRBJ2-2; no clear D gene. V lost 6 bases to trimming and J lost 3 bases, with 5 bases between them. CDR1 MRHNA and CDR2 SNTAGT come from the germline V gene. This CDR3 comprises 12 residues. For the CDR3, the DNA is TGTGCCAGCAGACGCGACACCGGGGAGCTGTTTTTT. This translates into CASRRDTGELFF.

The chain has TRBV25-1 and TRBJ1-1; D not certain. Germline V gives CDR1 MGHDK, CDR2 SYGVNS. CDR3 length: 13 residues. Trimming stripped 6 bases from V and 1 base from J, with 9 bases between. CDR3 sequence: CASRMEGNTEAFF. CDR3 coding DNA: TGTGCCAGCAGGATGGAGGGGAACACTGAAGCTTTCTTT. The full variable domain, rest sourced from reference TRBV25-1 and TRBJ1-1, is EADIYQTPRYLVIGTGKKITLECSQTMGHDKMYWYQQDPGMELHLIHYSYGVNSTEKGDLSSESTVSRIRTEHFPLTLESARPSHTSQYLCASRMEGNTEAFFGQGTRLTVV.

The chain is built from TRBV4-2 and TRBJ2-7; tentatively, D is TRBD2 (6 bases). The length of the CDR3 is 17 residues. Germline-derived CDR1 and CDR2 are LGHNA and YNFKEQ. The V end was cut by 4 bases, the J end by 0 bases, with 19 bases between. The CDR3 reads CASSLLAGSGLSYEQYF. CDR3 DNA: TGTGCCAGCAGCCTCCTGGCGGGCAGCGGGCTCTCCTACGAGCAGTACTTC.

This clone was seen a handful of times. V usage is TRBV18 and J usage is TRBJ2-7; a possible D gene is TRBD1 (5 bases). V lost 2 bases to trimming and J lost 2 bases, with 16 bases between them. CDR1 and CDR2 (germline): KGHSH, LQKENI. The CDR3 consists of 16 residues. The CDR3 coding sequence is TGTGCCAGCTCACCAGTACTGACAGACCTTACCTACGAGCAGTACTTC. Translation gives CASSPVLTDLTYEQYF. The full variable domain, rest sourced from reference TRBV18 and TRBJ2-7, is NAGVMQNPRHLVRRRGQEARLRCSPMKGHSHVYWYRQLPEEGLKFMVYLQKENIIDESGMPKERFSAEFPKEGPSILRIQQVVRGDSAAYFCASSPVLTDLTYEQYFGPGTRLTVT.

This chain joins TRBV27 and TRBJ1-4; D is unclear. V was cut by 6 bases and J by 1 base, with 3 bases left in between. The CDR3 totals 12 residues. Germline V CDR1 and CDR2: MNHEY, SMNVEV (reference sequence). CDR3: CASSRTNEKLFF. CDR3 coding DNA: TGTGCCAGCAGCAGAACTAATGAAAAACTGTTTTTT.

The table lists this clone with a count of one. The chain couples TRBV28 to TRBJ1-1; possibly TRBD1 for D (6 bases). The length of the CDR3 is 12 residues. Trimming stripped 3 bases from V and 10 bases from J, with 12 bases between. Looked up from germline, CDR1 is MDHEN and CDR2 is SYDVKM. CDR3 region: CASSLGGGGAFF. CDR3 nucleotides: TGTGCCAGCAGTTTGGGGGGAGGGGGAGCTTTCTTT.

This chain connects TRBV5-5 to TRBJ1-1; 10 bases line up with TRBD1. The CDR3 consists of 14 residues. CDR1 and CDR2 (germline): SGHKS, YYEKEE (reference sequence). V dropped 5 bases and J dropped 7; count of bases not matched to a gene: 8. The CDR3 region has the DNA TGTGCCAGCAGTCGGACAGGGGGACGTCTTGAAGCTTTCTTT. This translates into CASSRTGGRLEAFF.

The gene calls are TRBV6-6 and TRBJ1-4; TRBD1 matches at 11 bases. CDR3 length: 14 amino acids. V was pared by 5 bases and J by 8 bases, with 4 bases of the junction left unmatched. CDR1 and CDR2 from the germline V gene are MNHNY and SVGAGI (reference sequence). The CDR3 DNA sequence: TGTGCCAGCAGTCGCGGGACAGGGGGAGAAAAACTGTTTTTT. It translates to CASSRGTGGEKLFF.

J is TRBJ2-1 and V is TRBV7-9, with 12 bases fitting TRBD1. CDR1 and CDR2 from the germline V gene are SEHNR and FQNEAQ (reference sequence). This CDR3 is built from 17 residues. V shed 7 bases and J 7 bases; nucleotides not matched to a gene: 14. The CDR3 loop is CASTTLPGTGGLNEQFF. CDR3 DNA sequence: TGTGCCAGCACCACCTTACCCGGGACAGGGGGCTTGAATGAGCAGTTCTTC.

The chain combines TRBV28 with TRBJ2-1; D perhaps matches TRBD2 (5 bases). V gave up 6 bases and J gave up 11 bases, with 11 bases separating them. Germline-derived CDR1 and CDR2 are MDHEN and SYDVKM. This CDR3 region has 11 residues. CDR3 region: CASRELAQQFF. CDR3 DNA: TGTGCCAGCAGAGAGCTAGCCCAGCAGTTCTTC.

The chain couples TRBV13 to TRBJ2-5; TRBD2 matches 7 bases. In germline, CDR1 is PRHDT, CDR2 FYEKMQ (reference sequence). CDR3 length: 13 residues. Losses at the gene ends were 1 base for V and 7 bases for J; bases not matched to a gene: 3. Written as DNA, the CDR3 is TGTGCCAGCAGCTTAGAGCGGGGAGGGACCCAGTACTTC. Encoded protein: CASSLERGGTQYF.

The V gene is TRBV28, the J gene TRBJ1-1; the D gene is possibly TRBD1 (6 bases). This CDR3 is 14 amino acids long. Trimming removed 6 bases from V and 4 bases from J, with 15 bases in between. Germline CDR1 MDHEN, CDR2 SYDVKM. The chain's CDR3 is CASSPAGGATEAFF. The CDR3 DNA is TGTGCCAGCAGCCCTGCGGGGGGGGCCACTGAAGCTTTCTTT. Full variable domain (rest looked up from reference TRBV28 and TRBJ1-1): DVKVTQSSRYLVKRTGEKVFLECVQDMDHENMFWYRQDPGLGLRLIYFSYDVKMKEKGDIPEGYSVSREKKERFSLILESASTNQTSMYLCASSPAGGATEAFFGQGTRLTVV.

J is TRBJ2-3 and V is TRBV20-1; TRBD2 is a possible D gene (5 bases). Germline-derived CDR1 and CDR2 are DFQATT and SNEGSKA (reference sequence). The CDR3 covers 11 residues. Between the trimmed V and J ends, which lost 7 bases and 5 bases, there was a span of 10 bases. This chain's CDR3 is CSVHEGDTQYF. CDR3 sequence (DNA): TGCAGTGTGCATGAGGGAGATACGCAGTATTTT.

J is TRBJ1-6 and V is TRBV5-1; 7 bases are shared with TRBD1. This CDR3 spans 14 amino acids. In germline, CDR1 is SGHRS, CDR2 YFSETQ. Trimming took 4 bases from V and 6 from J; bases not matched to a gene: 4. The CDR3 bases are TGCGCCAGCAGCACCGGACAGGTTAATTCACCCCTCCACTTT. It yields the protein CASSTGQVNSPLHF.

The gene calls are TRBV30 and TRBJ2-3, with TRBD1 matching 7 bases. The junction had 4 bases not matched to a gene; V was cut back by 0 bases and J by 1 base. CDR1 and CDR2 (germline): GTSNPN, SVGIG (reference sequence). The CDR3 length is 15 residues. The CDR3 region is CAWSVDRVGTDTQYF. The DNA of the CDR3 is TGTGCCTGGAGTGTCGACAGGGTGGGCACAGATACGCAGTATTTT.

The table lists this clone with a count of one. The rearrangement links TRBV19 to TRBJ1-5; TRBD1 agrees at 8 bases. J gave up 5 bases and V 3 bases, and 3 bases lay outside the gene matches. The CDR3 sequence is 14 residues long. Germline lookup yields CDR1 LNHDA and CDR2 SQIVND (reference sequence). CDR3 in amino acids: CASSISGGHQPQHF. The CDR3, as DNA: TGTGCCAGTAGTATTTCAGGGGGCCATCAGCCCCAGCATTTT. The whole variable domain, filled in from reference TRBV19 and TRBJ1-5, reads DGGITQSPKYLFRKEGQNVTLSCEQNLNHDAMYWYRQDPGQGLRLIYYSQIVNDFQKGDIAEGYSVSREKKESFPLTVTSAQKNPTAFYLCASSISGGHQPQHFGDGTRLSIL.

The chain employs TRBV5-4 and TRBJ1-6, with TRBD1 matching over 7 bases. Germline V gene data show CDR1 as SGHNT and CDR2 as YYREEE (reference sequence). The CDR3 spans 15 residues. V gave up 4 bases and J gave up 7 bases; unmatched junction bases: 8. CDR3 amino acids: CASSHRQGENSPLHF. CDR3 sequence (DNA): TGTGCCAGCAGCCATAGACAGGGAGAAAATTCACCCCTCCACTTT.

This chain connects TRBV7-9 to TRBJ2-2, with 8 bases aligning to TRBD2. After removal of 1 base from V and 5 bases from J, the junction contained 3 bases not matched to a gene. The length of the CDR3 is 15 residues. Germline V gives CDR1 SEHNR, CDR2 FQNEAQ (reference sequence). DNA for the CDR3: TGTGCCAGCAGCTTAGACGGGAGGGGAACCGGGGAGCTGTTTTTT. This gives the protein CASSLDGRGTGELFF.

The chain carries TRBV5-4 and TRBJ2-1; D not resolved. The germline CDR1 and CDR2 sequences are SGHNT and YYREEE (reference sequence). The CDR3 contains 14 residues. CDR3 DNA sequence: TGTGCAATCTTTCCGGGTCCTGTAGGTAATGAGCAGTTCTTC. It encodes CAIFPGPVGNEQFF.

The J gene is TRBJ1-5, the V gene TRBV10-2; D not certain. Germline-derived CDR1 and CDR2 are WSHSY and SAAADI. Trimming stripped 8 bases from V and 7 bases from J, with 3 bases between. The CDR3 covers 9 residues. The DNA for the CDR3 is TGCGCCAGCGGCCAGCCCCAGCATTTT. Translation gives CASGQPQHF.

CDR3 in DNA: TGTGCCAGTAGTATGACAGGGGGTTTCAGCTACGAGCAGTACTTC. It is translated as CASSMTGGFSYEQYF. The rearrangement links TRBV19 to TRBJ2-7; 9 bases map to TRBD1. Trimming at V came to 3 bases and at J to 3 bases, leaving 6 bases not matched to a gene. The CDR3 length is 15 residues. CDR1 and CDR2 from the germline V gene are LNHDA and SQIVND (reference sequence).